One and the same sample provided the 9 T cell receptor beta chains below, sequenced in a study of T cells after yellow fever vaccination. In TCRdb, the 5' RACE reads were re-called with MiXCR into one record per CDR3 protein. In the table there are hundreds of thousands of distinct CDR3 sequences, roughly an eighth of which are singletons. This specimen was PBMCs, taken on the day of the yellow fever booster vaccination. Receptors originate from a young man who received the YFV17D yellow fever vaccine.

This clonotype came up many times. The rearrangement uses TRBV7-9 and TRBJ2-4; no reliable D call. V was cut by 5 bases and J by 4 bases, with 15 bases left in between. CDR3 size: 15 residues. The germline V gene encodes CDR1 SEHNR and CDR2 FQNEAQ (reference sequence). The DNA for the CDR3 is TGTGCCAGCAGCCCGAAAATCGGAACAAAAAACATTCAGTACTTC. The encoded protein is CASSPKIGTKNIQYF.

The CDR3 DNA reads TGCAGTGCTCCGGAGGGGGTTTCCGAGCAGTACTTC. This codes for CSAPEGVSEQYF. V usage is TRBV20-1 and J usage is TRBJ2-7; D may be TRBD1 or TRBD2 (6 bases each). This CDR3 spans 12 amino acids. With 5 bases removed from V and 6 bases from J, the gap between germline ends came to 14 bases. CDR1 is DFQATT, CDR2 SNEGSKA, per germline (reference sequence).

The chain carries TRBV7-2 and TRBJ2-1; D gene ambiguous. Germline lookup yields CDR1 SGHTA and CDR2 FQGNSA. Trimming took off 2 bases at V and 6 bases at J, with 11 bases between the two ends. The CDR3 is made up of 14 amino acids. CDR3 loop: CASSLRDGSNEQFF. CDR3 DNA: TGTGCCAGCAGCTTAAGAGACGGATCCAATGAGCAGTTCTTC.

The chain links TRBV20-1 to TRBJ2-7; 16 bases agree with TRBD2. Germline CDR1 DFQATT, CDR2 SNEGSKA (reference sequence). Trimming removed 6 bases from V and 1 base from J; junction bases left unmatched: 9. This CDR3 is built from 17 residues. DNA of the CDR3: TGCAGTGCCGCCGCCCCGGGACTAGCGGGAGGGTCCTACGAGCAGTACTTC. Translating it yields CSAAAPGLAGGSYEQYF.

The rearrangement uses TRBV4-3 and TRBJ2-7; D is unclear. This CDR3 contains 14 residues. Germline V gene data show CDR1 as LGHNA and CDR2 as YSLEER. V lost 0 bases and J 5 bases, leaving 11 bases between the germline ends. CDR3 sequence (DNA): TGCGCCAGCAGCCAAGATAAGGTTTTCGACGAGCAGTACTTC. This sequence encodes CASSQDKVFDEQYF.

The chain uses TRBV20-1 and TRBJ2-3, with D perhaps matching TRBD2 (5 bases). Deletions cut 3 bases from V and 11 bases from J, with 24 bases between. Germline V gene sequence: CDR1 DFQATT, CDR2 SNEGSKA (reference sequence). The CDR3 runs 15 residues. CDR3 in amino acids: CSASQRPRVNVLQYF. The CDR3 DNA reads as TGCAGTGCTAGCCAGCGGCCGAGGGTCAATGTATTGCAGTATTTT.

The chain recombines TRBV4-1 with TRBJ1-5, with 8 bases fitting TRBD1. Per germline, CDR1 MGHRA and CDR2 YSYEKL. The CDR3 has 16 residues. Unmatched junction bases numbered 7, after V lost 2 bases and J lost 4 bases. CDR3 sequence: CASSQPDRARNQPQHF. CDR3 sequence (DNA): TGCGCCAGCAGCCAACCGGACAGGGCCCGTAATCAGCCCCAGCATTTT.

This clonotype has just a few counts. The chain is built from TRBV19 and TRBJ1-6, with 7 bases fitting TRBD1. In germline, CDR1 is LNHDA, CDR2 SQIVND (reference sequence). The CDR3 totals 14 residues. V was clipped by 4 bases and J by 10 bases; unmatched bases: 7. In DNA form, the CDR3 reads TGTGCCAGTAGTACAAACAGGGGCCTCTCACCCCTCCACTTT. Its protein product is CASSTNRGLSPLHF.

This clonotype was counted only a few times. The CDR3 sequence is CSARDLAGSSPDTQYF. The CDR3, as DNA: TGCAGTGCTAGAGATCTTGCGGGGAGTTCTCCGGATACGCAGTATTTT. The rearrangement uses TRBV20-1 and TRBJ2-3; D is perhaps TRBD2 (6 bases). Germline CDR1 DFQATT, CDR2 SNEGSKA (reference sequence). Trimming pared 0 bases from V and 6 bases from J, leaving 19 bases between. The CDR3 totals 16 residues.